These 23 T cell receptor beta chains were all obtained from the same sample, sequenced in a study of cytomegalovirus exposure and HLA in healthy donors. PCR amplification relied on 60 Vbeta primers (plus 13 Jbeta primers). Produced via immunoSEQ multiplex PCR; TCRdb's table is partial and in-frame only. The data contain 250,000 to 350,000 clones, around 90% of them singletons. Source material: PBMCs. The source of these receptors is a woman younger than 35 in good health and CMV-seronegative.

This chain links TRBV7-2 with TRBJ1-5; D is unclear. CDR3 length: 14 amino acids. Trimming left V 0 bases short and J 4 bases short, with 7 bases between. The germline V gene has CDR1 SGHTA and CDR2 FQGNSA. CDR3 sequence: CASSLAGRNQPQHF. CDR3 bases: TGTGCCAGCAGCTTAGCGGGCAGGAATCAGCCCCAGCATTTT.

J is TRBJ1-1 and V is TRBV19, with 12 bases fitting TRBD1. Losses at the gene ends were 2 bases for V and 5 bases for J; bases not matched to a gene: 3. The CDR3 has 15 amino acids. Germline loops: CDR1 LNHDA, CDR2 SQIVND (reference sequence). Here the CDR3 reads CASSIKGQGATEAFF. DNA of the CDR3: TGTGCCAGTAGTATAAAGGGACAGGGGGCTACTGAAGCTTTCTTT. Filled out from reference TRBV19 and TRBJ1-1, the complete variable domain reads DGGITQSPKYLFRKEGQNVTLSCEQNLNHDAMYWYRQDPGQGLRLIYYSQIVNDFQKGDIAEGYSVSREKKESFPLTVTSAQKNPTAFYLCASSIKGQGATEAFFGQGTRLTVV.

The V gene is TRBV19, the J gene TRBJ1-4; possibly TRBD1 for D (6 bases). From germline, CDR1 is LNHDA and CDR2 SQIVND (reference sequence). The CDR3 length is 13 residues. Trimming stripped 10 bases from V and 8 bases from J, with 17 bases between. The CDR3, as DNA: TGTGCCACTCGATACCCCCAGGGGGAAAAACTGTTTTTT. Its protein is CATRYPQGEKLFF.

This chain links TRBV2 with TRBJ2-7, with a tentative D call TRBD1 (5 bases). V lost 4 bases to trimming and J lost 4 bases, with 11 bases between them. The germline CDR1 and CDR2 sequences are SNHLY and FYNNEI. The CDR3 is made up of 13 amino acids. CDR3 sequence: CASSGRVGYEQYF. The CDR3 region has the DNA TGTGCCAGCAGTGGCAGGGTAGGGTACGAGCAGTACTTC.

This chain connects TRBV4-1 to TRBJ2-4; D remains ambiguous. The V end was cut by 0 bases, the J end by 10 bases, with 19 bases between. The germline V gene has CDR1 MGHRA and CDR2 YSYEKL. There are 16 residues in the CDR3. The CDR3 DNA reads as TGCGCCAGCAGCCAAGATTCAACTACAAAAGGTCGGATTCAGTACTTC. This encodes CASSQDSTTKGRIQYF.

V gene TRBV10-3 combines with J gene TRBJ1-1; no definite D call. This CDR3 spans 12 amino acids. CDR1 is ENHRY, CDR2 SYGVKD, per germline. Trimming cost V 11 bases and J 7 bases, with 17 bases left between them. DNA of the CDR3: TGTGCCGTCAATTCTGGGGAGGGTGAAGCTTTCTTT. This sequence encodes CAVNSGEGEAFF.

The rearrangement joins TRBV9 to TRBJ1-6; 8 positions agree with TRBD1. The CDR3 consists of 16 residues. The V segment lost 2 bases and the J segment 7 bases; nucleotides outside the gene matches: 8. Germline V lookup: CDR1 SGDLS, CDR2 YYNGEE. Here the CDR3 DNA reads TGTGCCAGCAGCGTCTCACCGGGACAGGAGAATTCACCCCTCCACTTT. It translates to CASSVSPGQENSPLHF.

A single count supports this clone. CDR3 DNA sequence: TGTGCCAGCAGCACTAGCGGGGGAGGCGATGAGCAGTTCTTC. This translates into CASSTSGGGDEQFF. The V and J genes are TRBV9 and TRBJ2-1; 11 bases match TRBD2. Germline CDR1 reads SGDLS; CDR2 reads YYNGEE. With 4 bases clipped from V and 8 bases from J, the junction kept 5 bases outside the gene matches. This CDR3 has 14 residues. The full variable domain, with the rest looked up from reference TRBV9 and TRBJ2-1, is DSGVTQTPKHLITATGQRVTLRCSPRSGDLSVYWYQQSLDQGLQFLIQYYNGEERAKGNILERFSAQQFPDLHSELNLSSLELGDSALYFCASSTSGGGDEQFFGPGTRLTVL.

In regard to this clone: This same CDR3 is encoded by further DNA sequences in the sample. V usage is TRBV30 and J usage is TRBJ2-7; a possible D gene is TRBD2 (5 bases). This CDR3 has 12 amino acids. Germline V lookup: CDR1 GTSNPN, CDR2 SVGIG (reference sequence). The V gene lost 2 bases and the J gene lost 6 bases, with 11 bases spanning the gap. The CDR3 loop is CAWSLTGSEQYF. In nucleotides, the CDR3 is TGTGCCTGGAGTCTAACGGGATCCGAGCAGTACTTC.

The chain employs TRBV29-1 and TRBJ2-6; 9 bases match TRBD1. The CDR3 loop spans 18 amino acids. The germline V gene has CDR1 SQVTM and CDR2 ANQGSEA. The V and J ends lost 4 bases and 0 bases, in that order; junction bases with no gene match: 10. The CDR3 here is CSVAASGTGISGANVLTF. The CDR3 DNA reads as TGCAGCGTTGCCGCATCCGGGACAGGGATCTCTGGGGCCAACGTCCTGACTTTC.

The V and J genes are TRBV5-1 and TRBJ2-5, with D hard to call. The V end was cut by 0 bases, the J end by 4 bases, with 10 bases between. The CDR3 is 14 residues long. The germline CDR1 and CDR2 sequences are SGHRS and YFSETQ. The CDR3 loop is CASSLAGSRETQYF. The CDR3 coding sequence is TGCGCCAGCAGCTTGGCCGGTTCTCGAGAGACCCAGTACTTC.

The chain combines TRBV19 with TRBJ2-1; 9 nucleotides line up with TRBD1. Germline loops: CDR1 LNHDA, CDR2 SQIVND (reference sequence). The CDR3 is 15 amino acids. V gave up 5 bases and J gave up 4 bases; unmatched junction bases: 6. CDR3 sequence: CASSPRGTGYNEQFF. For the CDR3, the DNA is TGTGCCAGTAGTCCACGCGGGACAGGGTACAATGAGCAGTTCTTC.

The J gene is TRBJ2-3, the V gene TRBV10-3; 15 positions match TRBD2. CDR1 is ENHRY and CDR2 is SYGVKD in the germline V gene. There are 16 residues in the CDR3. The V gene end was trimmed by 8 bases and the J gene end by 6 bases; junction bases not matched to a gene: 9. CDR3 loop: CAIRAGLAGGPDTQYF. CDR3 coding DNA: TGTGCCATCCGCGCCGGACTAGCGGGGGGGCCTGATACGCAGTATTTT.

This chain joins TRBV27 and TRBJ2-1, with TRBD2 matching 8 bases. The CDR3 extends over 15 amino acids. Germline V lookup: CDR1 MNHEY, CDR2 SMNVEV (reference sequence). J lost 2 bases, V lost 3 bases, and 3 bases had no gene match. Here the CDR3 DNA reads TGTGCCAGCAGTTTGGGCGGGGGGACCTACAATGAGCAGTTCTTC. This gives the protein CASSLGGGTYNEQFF.

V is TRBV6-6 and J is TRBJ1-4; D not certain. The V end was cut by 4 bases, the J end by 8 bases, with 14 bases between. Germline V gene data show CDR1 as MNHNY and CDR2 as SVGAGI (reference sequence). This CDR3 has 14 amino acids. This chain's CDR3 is CASSSQDRVEKLFF. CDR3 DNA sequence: TGTGCCAGCAGTTCCCAAGACCGGGTGGAAAAACTGTTTTTT.

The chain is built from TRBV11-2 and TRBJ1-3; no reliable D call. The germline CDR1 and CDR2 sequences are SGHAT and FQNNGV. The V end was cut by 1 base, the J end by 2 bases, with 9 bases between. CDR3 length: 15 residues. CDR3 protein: CASSLAGNTGNTIYF. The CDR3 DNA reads TGTGCCAGCAGCTTAGCAGGAAACACTGGAAACACCATATATTTT.

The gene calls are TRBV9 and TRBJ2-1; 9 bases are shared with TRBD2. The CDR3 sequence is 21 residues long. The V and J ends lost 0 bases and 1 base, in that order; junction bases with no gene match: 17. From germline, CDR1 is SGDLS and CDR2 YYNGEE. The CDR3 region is CASSVEGAMGLAGGSYNEQFF. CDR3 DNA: TGTGCCAGCAGCGTAGAGGGGGCAATGGGACTAGCTGGCGGTTCCTACAATGAGCAGTTCTTC.

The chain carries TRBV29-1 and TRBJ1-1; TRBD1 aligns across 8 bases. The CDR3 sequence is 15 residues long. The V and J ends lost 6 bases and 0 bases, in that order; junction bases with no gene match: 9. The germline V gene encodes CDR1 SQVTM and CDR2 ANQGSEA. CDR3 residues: CSVLGTGALNTEAFF. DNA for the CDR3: TGCAGCGTCCTCGGGACAGGCGCCCTGAACACTGAAGCTTTCTTT.

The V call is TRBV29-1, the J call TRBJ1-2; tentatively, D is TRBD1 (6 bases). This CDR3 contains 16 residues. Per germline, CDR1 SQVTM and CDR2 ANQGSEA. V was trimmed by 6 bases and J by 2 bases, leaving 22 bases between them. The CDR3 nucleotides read TGCAGCGTCGGAAACCCCAACAGGGCACTGAACTATGGCTACACCTTC. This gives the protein CSVGNPNRALNYGYTF.

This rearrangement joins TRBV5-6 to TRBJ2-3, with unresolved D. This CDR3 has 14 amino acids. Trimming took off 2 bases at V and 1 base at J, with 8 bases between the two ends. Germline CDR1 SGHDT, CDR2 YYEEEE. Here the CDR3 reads CASSLNERTDTQYF. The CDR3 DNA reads TGTGCCAGCAGCTTAAACGAGCGCACAGATACGCAGTATTTT. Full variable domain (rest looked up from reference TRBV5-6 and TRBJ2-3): DAGVTQSPTHLIKTRGQQVTLRCSPKSGHDTVSWYQQALGQGPQFIFQYYEEEERQRGNFPDRFSGHQFPNYSSELNVNALLLGDSALYLCASSLNERTDTQYFGPGTRLTVL.

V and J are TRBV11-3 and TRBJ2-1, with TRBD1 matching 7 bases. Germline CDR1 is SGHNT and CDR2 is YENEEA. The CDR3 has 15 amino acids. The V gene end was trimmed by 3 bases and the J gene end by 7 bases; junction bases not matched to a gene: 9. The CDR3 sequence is CASSLQGKGANEQFF. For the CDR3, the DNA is TGTGCCAGCAGCTTGCAGGGGAAGGGGGCTAATGAGCAGTTCTTC.

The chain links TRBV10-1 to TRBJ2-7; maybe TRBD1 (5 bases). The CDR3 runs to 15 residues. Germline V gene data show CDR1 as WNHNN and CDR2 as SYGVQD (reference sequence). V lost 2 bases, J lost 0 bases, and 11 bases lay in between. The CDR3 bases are TGCGCCAGCAGTGAGGGGGCCTTCCCCTCCTACGAGCAGTACTTC. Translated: CASSEGAFPSYEQYF.

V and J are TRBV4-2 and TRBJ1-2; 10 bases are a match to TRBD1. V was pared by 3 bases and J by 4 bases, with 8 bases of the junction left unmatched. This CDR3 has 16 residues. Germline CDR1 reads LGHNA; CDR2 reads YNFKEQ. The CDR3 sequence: CASSQRWDRGGYGYTF. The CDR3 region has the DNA TGTGCCAGCAGCCAGAGATGGGACAGGGGTGGCTATGGCTACACCTTC.